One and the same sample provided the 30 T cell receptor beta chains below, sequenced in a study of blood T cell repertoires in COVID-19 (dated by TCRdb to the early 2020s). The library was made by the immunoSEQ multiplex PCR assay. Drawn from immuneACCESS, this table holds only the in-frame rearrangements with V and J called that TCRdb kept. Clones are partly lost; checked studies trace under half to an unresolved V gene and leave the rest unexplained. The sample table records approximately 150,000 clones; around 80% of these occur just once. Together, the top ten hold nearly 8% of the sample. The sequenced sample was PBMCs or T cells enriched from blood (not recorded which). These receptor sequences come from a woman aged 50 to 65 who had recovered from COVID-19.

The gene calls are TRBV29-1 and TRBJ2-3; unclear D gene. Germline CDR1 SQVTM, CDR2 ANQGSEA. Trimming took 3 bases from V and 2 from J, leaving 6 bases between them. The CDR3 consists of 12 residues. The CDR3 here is CSVDVYTDTQYF. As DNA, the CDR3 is TGCAGCGTTGATGTATACACAGATACGCAGTATTTT.

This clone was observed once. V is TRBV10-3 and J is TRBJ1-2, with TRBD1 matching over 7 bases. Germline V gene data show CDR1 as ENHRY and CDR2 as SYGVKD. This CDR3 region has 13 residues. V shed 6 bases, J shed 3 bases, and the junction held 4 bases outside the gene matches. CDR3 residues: CAIRGGTDYGYTF. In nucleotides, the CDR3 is TGTGCCATCAGGGGCGGGACAGACTATGGCTACACCTTC.

This CDR3 reads CASSPQGSPGELFF. The CDR3 DNA sequence: TGTGCCAGCAGCCCACAGGGGAGTCCCGGGGAGCTGTTTTTT. The chain is built from TRBV7-3 and TRBJ2-2; 7 positions agree with TRBD1. This CDR3 contains 14 residues. In germline, CDR1 is SGHTA, CDR2 FQGTGA. The V segment lost 5 bases and the J segment 6 bases; nucleotides outside the gene matches: 6.

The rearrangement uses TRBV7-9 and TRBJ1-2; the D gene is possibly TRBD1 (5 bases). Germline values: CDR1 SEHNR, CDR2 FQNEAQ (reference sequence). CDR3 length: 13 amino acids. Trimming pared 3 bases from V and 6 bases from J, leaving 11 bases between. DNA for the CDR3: TGTGCCAGCAGCTTGGGGCCCCCAGATGGCTACACCTTC. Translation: CASSLGPPDGYTF.

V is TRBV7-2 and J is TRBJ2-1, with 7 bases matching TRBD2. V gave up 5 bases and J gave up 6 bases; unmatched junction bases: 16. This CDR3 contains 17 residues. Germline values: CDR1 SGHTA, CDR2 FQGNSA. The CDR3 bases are TGTGCCAGCAGCCCCGATAGTGAGACTAGCCTGCTCAATGAGCAGTTCTTC. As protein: CASSPDSETSLLNEQFF.

The CDR3 protein is CASSLRGQGGTGELFF. CDR3 DNA sequence: TGTGCCAGCAGCTTACGAGGTCAGGGCGGCACCGGGGAGCTGTTTTTT. The chain is built from TRBV11-3 and TRBJ2-2, with D tentatively TRBD1 (5 bases). The V gene's germline CDR1 is SGHNT and CDR2 YENEEA. The CDR3 is 16 residues long. Trimming removed 2 bases at V and 4 bases at J, with 14 bases between.

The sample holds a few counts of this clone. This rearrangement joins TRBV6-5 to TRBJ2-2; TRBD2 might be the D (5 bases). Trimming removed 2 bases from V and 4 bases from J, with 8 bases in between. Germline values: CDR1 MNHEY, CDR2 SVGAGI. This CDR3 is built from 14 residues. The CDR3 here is CASSYQGSTGELFF. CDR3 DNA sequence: TGTGCCAGCAGTTACCAAGGGAGCACCGGGGAGCTGTTTTTT.

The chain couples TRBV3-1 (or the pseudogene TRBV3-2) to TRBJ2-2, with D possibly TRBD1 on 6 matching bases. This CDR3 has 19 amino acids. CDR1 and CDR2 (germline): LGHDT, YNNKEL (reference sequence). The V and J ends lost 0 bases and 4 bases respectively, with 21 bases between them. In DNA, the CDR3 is TGTGCCAGCAGCCAAGATTACAGCAGGGGCCGTCCGGGCACCGGGGAGCTGTTTTTT. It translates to CASSQDYSRGRPGTGELFF.

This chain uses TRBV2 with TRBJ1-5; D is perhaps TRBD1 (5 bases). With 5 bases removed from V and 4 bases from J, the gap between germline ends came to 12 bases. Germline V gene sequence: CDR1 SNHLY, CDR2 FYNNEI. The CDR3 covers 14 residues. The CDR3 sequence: CASSTDSPNQPQHF. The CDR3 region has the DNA TGTGCCAGCAGTACCGACAGCCCTAATCAGCCCCAGCATTTT. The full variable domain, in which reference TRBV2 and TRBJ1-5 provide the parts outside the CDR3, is EPEVTQTPSHQVTQMGQEVILRCVPISNHLYFYWYRQILGQKVEFLVSFYNNEISEKSEIFDDQFSVERPDGSNFTLKIRSTKLEDSAMYFCASSTDSPNQPQHFGDGTRLSIL.

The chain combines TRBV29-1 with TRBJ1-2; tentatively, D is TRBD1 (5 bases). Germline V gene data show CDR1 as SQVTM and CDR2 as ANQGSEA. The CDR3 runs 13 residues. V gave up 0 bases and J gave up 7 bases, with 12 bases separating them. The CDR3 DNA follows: TGCAGCGTTGAAGATAGTGAGACAGCTGGCTACACCTTC. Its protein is CSVEDSETAGYTF.

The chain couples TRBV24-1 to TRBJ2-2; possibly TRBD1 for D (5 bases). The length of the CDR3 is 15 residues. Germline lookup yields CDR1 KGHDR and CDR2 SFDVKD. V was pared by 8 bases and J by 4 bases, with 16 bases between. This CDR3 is CATNKGPTGTGELFF. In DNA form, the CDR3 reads TGTGCCACCAATAAGGGGCCTACGGGCACCGGGGAGCTGTTTTTT.

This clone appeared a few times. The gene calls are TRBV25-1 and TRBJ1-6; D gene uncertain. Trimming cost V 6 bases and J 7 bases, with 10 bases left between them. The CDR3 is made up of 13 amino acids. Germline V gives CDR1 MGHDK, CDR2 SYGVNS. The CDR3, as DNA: TGTGCCAGCAGAGCCTCCTCAAATTCACCCCTCCACTTT. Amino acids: CASRASSNSPLHF.

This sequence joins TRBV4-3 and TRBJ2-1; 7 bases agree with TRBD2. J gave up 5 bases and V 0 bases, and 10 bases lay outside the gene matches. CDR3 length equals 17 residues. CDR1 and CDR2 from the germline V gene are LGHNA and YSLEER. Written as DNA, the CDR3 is TGCGCCAGCAGCCAAGATGGCGGCCAGCGGGGCAACAATGAGCAGTTCTTC. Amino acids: CASSQDGGQRGNNEQFF.

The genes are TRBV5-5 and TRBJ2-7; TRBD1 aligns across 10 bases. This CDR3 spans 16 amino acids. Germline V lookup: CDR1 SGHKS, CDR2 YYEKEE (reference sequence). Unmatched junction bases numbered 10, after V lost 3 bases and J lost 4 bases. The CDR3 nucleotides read TGTGCCAGCAGCTATAGTACCGGGACAGGGGAATACGAGCAGTACTTC. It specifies CASSYSTGTGEYEQYF. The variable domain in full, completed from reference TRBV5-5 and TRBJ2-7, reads DAGVTQSPTHLIKTRGQQVTLRCSPISGHKSVSWYQQVLGQGPQFIFQYYEKEERGRGNFPDRFSARQFPNYSSELNVNALLLGDSALYLCASSYSTGTGEYEQYFGPGTRLTVT.

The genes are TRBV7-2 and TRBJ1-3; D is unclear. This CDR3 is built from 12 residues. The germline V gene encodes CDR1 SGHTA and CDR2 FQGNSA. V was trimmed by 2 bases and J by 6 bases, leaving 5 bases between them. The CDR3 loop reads CASSLNINTIYF. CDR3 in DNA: TGTGCCAGCAGCTTAAACATAAACACCATATATTTT.

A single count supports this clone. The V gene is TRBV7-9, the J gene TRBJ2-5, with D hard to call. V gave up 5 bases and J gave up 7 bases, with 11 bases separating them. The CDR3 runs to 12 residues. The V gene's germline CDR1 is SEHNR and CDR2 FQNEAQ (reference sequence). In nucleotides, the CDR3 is TGTGCCAGCAGCCCGAATCCGGGGACCCAGTACTTC. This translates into CASSPNPGTQYF.

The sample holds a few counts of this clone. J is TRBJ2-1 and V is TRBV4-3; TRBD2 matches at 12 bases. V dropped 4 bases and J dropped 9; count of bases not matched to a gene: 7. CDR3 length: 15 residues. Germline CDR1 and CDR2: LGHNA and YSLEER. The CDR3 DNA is TGCGCCAGCAGCCCCCGACTAGCGGGAGTTGGTGAGCAGTTCTTC. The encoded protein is CASSPRLAGVGEQFF.

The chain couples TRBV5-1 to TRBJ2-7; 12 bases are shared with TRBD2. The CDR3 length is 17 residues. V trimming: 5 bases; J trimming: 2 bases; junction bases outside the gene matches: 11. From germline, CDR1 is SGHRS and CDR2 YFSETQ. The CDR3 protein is CASSYDSSGGATYEQYF. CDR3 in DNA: TGCGCCAGCAGTTATGATTCTAGCGGGGGGGCCACCTACGAGCAGTACTTC.

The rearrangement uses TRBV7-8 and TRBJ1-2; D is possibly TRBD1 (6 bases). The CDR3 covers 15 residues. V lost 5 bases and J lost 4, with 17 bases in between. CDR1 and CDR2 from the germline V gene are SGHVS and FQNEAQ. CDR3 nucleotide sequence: TGTGCCAGCAGCATAATAGGGGGTTTTGCCTATGGCTACACCTTC. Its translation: CASSIIGGFAYGYTF.

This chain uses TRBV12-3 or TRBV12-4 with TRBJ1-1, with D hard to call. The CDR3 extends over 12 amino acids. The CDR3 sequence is CAHARENTEAFF. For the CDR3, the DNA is TGTGCACATGCCCGGGAGAACACTGAAGCTTTCTTT.

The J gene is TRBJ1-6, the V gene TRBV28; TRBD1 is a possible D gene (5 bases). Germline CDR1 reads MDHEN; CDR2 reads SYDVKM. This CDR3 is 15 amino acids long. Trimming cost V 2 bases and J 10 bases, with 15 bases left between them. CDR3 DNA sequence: TGTGCCAGCAGTTTACCCGACCGGAGGGGCTCACCCCTCCACTTT. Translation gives CASSLPDRRGSPLHF.

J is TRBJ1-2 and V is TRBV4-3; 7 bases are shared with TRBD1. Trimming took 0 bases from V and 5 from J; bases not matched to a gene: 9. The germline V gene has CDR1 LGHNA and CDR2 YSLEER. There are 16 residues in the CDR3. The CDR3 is CASSQDQRTGVYGYTF. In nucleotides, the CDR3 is TGCGCCAGCAGCCAAGATCAGAGGACAGGCGTATATGGCTACACCTTC.

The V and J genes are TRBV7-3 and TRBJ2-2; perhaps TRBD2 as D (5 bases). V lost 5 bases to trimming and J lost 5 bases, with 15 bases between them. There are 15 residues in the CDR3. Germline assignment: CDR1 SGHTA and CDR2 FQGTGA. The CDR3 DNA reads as TGTGCCAGCAGCCCCGCCCGACTATATACCGGGGAGCTGTTTTTT. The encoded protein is CASSPARLYTGELFF.

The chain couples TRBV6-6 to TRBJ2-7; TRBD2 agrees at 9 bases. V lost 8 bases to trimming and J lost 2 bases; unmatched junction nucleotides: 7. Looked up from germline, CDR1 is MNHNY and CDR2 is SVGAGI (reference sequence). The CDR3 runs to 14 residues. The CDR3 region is CASRPAGGPYEQYF. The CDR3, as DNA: TGTGCCAGCCGTCCTGCGGGAGGGCCCTACGAGCAGTACTTC.

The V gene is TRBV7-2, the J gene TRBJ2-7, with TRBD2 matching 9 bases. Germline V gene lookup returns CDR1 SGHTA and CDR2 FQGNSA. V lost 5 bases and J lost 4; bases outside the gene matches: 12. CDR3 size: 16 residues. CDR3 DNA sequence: TGTGCCAGCAGCCTACTTCCTAGCGGGGCCGGATACGAGCAGTACTTC. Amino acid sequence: CASSLLPSGAGYEQYF.

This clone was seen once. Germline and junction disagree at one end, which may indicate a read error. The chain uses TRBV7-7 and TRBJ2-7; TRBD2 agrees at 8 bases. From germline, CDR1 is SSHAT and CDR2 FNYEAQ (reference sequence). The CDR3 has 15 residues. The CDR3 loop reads CASSRGGTASYEQYF. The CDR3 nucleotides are TGTGCTAGCAGCCGGGGGGGGACGGCTTCCTACGAGCAGTACTTC.

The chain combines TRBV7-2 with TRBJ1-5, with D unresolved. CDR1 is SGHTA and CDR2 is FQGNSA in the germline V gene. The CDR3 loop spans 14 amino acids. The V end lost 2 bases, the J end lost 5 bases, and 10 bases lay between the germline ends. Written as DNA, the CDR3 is TGTGCCAGCAGCTTATTTGCGGGAGATCAGCCCCAGCATTTT. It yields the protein CASSLFAGDQPQHF.

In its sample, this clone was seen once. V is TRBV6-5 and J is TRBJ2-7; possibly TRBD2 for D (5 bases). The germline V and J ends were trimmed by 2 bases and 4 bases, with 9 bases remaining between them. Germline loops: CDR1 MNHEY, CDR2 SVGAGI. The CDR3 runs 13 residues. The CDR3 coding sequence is TGTGCCAGCAGTTACACGGGGAGATACGAGCAGTACTTC. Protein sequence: CASSYTGRYEQYF.

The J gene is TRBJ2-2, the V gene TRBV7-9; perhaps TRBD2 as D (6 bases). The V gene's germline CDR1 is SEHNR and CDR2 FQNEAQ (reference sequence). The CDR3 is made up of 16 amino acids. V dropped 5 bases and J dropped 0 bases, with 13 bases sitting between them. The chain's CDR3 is CASSDRLGTNTGELFF. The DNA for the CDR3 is TGTGCCAGCAGCGACCGACTAGGGACGAACACCGGGGAGCTGTTTTTT.

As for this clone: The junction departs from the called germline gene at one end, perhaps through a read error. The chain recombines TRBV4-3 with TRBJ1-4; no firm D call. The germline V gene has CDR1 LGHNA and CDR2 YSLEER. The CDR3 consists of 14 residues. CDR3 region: CASSHSKRSRYILF. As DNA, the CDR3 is TGCGCCAGCAGCCATAGTAAGCGGAGCCGATATATCCTCTTT.